These 11 T cell receptor beta chains originate from one sample sequenced in a study of T-cell memory formation after mild COVID-19. TCRdb passed the 5' RACE reads through MiXCR, listing each CDR3 protein once. The data hold about 430,000 distinct CDR3 sequences, with roughly 18% observed a single time. Specimen: PBMCs or a T cell subset sorted from them (not recorded which). The receptors stem from a man younger than 30 who had mild COVID-19 (a few samples of this study predate the infection). Cell type and time point are not known.

This chain uses TRBV20-1 with TRBJ2-1; 7 nucleotides align to TRBD1. The CDR3 is made up of 13 amino acids. Germline V gene data show CDR1 as DFQATT and CDR2 as SNEGSKA (reference sequence). The J segment lost 8 bases and the V segment lost 3 bases, leaving 7 bases of the junction unmatched. The CDR3 loop reads CSASRGPGDEQFF. The CDR3 DNA reads as TGCAGTGCTAGTAGGGGGCCAGGGGATGAGCAGTTCTTC.

This clonotype was counted only a few times. V is TRBV4-1 and J is TRBJ2-1, with a weak D call TRBD1 (5 bases). The germline V and J ends were trimmed by 4 bases and 7 bases, with 11 bases remaining between them. The CDR3 is 13 residues long. Per the germline V gene, CDR1 is MGHRA and CDR2 is YSYEKL. The chain's CDR3 is CASSRQSGNEQFF. The CDR3 DNA is TGCGCCAGCAGCCGACAGAGTGGGAATGAGCAGTTCTTC.

This clonotype was recorded only once. This rearrangement joins TRBV6-2 or TRBV6-3 to TRBJ2-5; 9 bases line up with TRBD1. Losses at the gene ends were 5 bases for V and 12 bases for J; bases not matched to a gene: 10. CDR1 is MNHEY, CDR2 SVGEGT, per germline. The CDR3 has 13 residues. The CDR3 DNA follows: TGTGCCAGCAGTCTCGAACCCGGACAGGGGAAGTACTTC. It specifies CASSLEPGQGKYF.

This clonotype was observed a few times. V is TRBV6-2 or TRBV6-3 and J is TRBJ2-7; no reliable D call. The CDR3 is 13 amino acids. Germline CDR1 reads MNHEY; CDR2 reads SVGEGT. Between the trimmed V and J ends, which lost 6 bases and 7 bases, there was a span of 16 bases. The CDR3 nucleotides read TGTGCCAGCAGGCCCCGGACGGGTCCAGAGCAGTACGTC. Translating gives CASRPRTGPEQYV.

This clonotype was counted at least ten times. The rearrangement uses TRBV7-2 and TRBJ1-1, with D unclear. V gave up 1 base and J gave up 4 bases, with 10 bases separating them. CDR3 length equals 14 residues. Germline CDR1 and CDR2: SGHTA and FQGNSA. The CDR3 protein is CASSLGAHGTEAFF. The CDR3 nucleotides read TGTGCCAGCAGCTTAGGGGCGCATGGCACTGAAGCTTTCTTT.

This clonotype has ten or more counts. The chain joins TRBV4-3 to TRBJ2-3; TRBD2 is a possible D gene (5 bases). Per germline, CDR1 LGHNA and CDR2 YSLEER. The CDR3 is 14 amino acids. V dropped 0 bases and J dropped 3 bases, with 7 bases sitting between them. The CDR3 loop reads CASSQELETDTQYF. The DNA for the CDR3 is TGCGCCAGCAGCCAAGAACTAGAAACAGATACGCAGTATTTT.

This clonotype came up a few times. J is TRBJ2-7 and V is TRBV6-5; 12 bases are shared with TRBD2. With 6 bases clipped from V and 5 bases from J, the junction kept 8 bases outside the gene matches. Germline CDR1 MNHEY, CDR2 SVGAGI. This CDR3 region has 15 residues. The CDR3 DNA reads as TGTGCCAGCAGCCACGGACTAGCGGGGCTCAACGAGCAGTACTTC. Protein sequence: CASSHGLAGLNEQYF.

The rearrangement links TRBV25-1 to TRBJ1-2, with a weak D call TRBD1 (5 bases). Germline-derived CDR1 and CDR2 are MGHDK and SYGVNS. The CDR3 sequence is 11 residues long. Trimming removed 6 bases at V and 8 bases at J, with 10 bases between. DNA of the CDR3: TGTGCCAGCAGGGGGGGGGACGGCTACACCTTC. This codes for CASRGGDGYTF.

The chain recombines TRBV20-1 with TRBJ2-1; the match to TRBD2 covers 15 bases. This CDR3 contains 15 residues. Germline V gives CDR1 DFQATT, CDR2 SNEGSKA (reference sequence). V was clipped by 0 bases and J by 11 bases; unmatched bases: 5. CDR3 DNA: TGCAGTGCTAGAGACAGTGGGACTAGCGGGGGGAAGCAGTTCTTC. Its protein product is CSARDSGTSGGKQFF.

V and J are TRBV5-1 and TRBJ1-5; 7 bases are shared with TRBD1. Germline CDR1 is SGHRS and CDR2 is YFSETQ. The CDR3 is 14 residues long. V shed 3 bases, J shed 7 bases, and the junction held 7 bases outside the gene matches. CDR3 nucleotides: TGCGCCAGCAGCTCTTTACCAGGGGGGCAGCCCCAGCATTTT. Translated, it gives CASSSLPGGQPQHF. The full variable domain, rest sourced from reference TRBV5-1 and TRBJ1-5, is KAGVTQTPRYLIKTRGQQVTLSCSPISGHRSVSWYQQTPGQGLQFLFEYFSETQRNKGNFPGRFSGRQFSNSRSEMNVSTLELGDSALYLCASSSLPGGQPQHFGDGTRLSIL.

This clonotype was observed a handful of times. The V and J genes are TRBV2 and TRBJ2-1; D remains ambiguous. Trimming removed 7 bases from V and 4 bases from J, with 20 bases in between. This CDR3 spans 16 amino acids. Looked up from germline, CDR1 is SNHLY and CDR2 is FYNNEI. The CDR3 loop is CASMPRGSSLYNEQFF. Here the CDR3 DNA reads TGTGCCAGCATGCCACGTGGTAGCAGCCTTTACAATGAGCAGTTCTTC.